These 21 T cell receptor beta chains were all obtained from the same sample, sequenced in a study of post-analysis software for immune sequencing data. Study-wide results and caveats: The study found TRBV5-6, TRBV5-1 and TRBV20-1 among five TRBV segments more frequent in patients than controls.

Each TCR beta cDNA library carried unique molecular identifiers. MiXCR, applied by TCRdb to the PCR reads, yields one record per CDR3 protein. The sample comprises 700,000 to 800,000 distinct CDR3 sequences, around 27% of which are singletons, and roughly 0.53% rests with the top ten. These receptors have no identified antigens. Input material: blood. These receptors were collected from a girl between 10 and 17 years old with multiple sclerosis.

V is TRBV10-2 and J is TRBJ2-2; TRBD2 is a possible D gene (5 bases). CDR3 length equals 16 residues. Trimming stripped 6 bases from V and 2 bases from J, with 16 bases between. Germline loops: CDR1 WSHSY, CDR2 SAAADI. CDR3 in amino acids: CASSKGGPYNTGELFF. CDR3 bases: TGCGCCAGCAGCAAAGGAGGACCTTATAACACCGGGGAGCTGTTTTTT.

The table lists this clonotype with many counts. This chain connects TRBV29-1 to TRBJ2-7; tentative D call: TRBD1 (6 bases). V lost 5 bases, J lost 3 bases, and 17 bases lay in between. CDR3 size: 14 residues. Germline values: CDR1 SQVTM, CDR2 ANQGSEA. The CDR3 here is CSVLFWETGYEQYF. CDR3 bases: TGCAGCGTTCTTTTCTGGGAGACAGGCTACGAGCAGTACTTC.

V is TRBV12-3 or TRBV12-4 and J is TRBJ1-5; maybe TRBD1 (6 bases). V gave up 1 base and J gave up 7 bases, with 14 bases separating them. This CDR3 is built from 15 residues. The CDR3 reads CASSLVGGGSQPQHF. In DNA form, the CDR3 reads TGTGCCAGCAGTTTAGTGGGGGGGGGCAGCCAGCCCCAGCATTTT.

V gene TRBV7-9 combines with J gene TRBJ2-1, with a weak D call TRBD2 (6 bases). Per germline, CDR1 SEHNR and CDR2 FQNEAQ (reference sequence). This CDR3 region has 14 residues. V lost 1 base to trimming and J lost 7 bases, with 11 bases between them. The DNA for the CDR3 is TGTGCCAGCAGCTTAGTCGAGGGGAGGAATGAGCAGTTCTTC. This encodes CASSLVEGRNEQFF.

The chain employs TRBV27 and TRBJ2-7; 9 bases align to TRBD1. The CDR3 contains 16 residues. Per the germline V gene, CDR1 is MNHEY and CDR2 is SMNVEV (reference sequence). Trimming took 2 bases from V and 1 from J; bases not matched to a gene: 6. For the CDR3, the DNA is TGTGCCAGCAGTTTACCAACCGGGACAGGGTCCTACGAGCAGTACTTC. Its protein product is CASSLPTGTGSYEQYF.

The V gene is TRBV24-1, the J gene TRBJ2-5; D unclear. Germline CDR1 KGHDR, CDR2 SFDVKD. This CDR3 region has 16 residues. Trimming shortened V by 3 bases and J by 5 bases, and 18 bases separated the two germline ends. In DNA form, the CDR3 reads TGTGCCACCAGTGATAGTGGAGCAACCGGACGGGAGACCCAGTACTTC. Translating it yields CATSDSGATGRETQYF.

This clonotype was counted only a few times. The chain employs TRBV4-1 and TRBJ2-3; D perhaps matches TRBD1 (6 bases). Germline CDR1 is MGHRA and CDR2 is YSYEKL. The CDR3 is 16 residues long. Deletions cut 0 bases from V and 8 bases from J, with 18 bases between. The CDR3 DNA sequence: TGCGCCAGCAGCCAAGAAGTCGCAAGGGGGTCGGGTACGCAGTATTTT. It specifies CASSQEVARGSGTQYF.

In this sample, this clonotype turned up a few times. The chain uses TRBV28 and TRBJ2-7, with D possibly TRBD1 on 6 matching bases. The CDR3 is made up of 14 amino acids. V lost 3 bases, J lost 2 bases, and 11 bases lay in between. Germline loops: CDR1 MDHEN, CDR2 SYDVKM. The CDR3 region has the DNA TGTGCCAGCAGTTTGACAGGAGGCGCCTACGAGCAGTACTTC. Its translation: CASSLTGGAYEQYF.

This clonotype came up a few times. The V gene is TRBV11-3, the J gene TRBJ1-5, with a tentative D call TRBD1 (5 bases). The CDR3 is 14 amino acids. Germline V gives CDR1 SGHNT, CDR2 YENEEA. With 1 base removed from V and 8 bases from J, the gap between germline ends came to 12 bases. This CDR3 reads CASSLGGFGKPQHF. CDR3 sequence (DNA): TGTGCCAGCAGCTTAGGGGGGTTCGGTAAGCCCCAGCATTTT.

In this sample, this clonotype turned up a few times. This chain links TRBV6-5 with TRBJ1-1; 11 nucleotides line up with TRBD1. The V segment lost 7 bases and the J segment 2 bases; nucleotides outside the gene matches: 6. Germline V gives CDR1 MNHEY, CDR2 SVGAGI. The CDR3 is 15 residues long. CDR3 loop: CASTGQGAVNTEAFF. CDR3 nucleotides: TGTGCCAGCACCGGACAGGGGGCTGTAAACACTGAAGCTTTCTTT.

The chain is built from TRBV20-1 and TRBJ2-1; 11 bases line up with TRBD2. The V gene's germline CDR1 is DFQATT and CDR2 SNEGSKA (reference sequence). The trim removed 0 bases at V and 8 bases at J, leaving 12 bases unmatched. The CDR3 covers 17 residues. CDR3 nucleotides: TGCAGTGCTAGAGACCCCTCCATAGCGGGGGGGGCCTATGAGCAGTTCTTC. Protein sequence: CSARDPSIAGGAYEQFF.

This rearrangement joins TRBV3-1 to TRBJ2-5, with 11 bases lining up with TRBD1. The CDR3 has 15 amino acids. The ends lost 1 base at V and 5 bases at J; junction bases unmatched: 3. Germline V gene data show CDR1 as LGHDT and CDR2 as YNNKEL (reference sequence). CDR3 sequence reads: CASSQAGTGGETQYF. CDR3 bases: TGTGCCAGCAGCCAAGCGGGGACAGGGGGGGAGACCCAGTACTTC.

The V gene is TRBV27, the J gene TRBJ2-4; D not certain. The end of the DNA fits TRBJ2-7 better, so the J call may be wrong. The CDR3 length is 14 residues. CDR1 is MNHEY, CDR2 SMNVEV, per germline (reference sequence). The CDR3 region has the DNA TGTGCCAGCAGTTTATCGAGGATCGCCAACGAGCAGTACTTC. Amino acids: CASSLSRIANEQYF.

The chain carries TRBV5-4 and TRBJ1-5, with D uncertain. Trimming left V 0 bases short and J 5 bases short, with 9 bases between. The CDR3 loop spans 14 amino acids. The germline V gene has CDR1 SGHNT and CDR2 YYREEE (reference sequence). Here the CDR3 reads CASSLAPVDQPQHF. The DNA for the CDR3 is TGTGCCAGCAGCTTGGCGCCGGTGGATCAGCCCCAGCATTTT. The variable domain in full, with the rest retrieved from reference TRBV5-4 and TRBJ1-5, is ETGVTQSPTHLIKTRGQQVTLRCSSQSGHNTVSWYQQALGQGPQFIFQYYREEENGRGNFPPRFSGLQFPNYSSELNVNALELDDSALYLCASSLAPVDQPQHFGDGTRLSIL.

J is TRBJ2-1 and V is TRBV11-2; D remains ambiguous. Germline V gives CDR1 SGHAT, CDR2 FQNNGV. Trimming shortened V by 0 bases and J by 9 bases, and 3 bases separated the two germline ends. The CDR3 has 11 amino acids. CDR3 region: CASSLEVEQFF. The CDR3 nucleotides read TGTGCCAGCAGCTTAGAGGTTGAGCAGTTCTTC.

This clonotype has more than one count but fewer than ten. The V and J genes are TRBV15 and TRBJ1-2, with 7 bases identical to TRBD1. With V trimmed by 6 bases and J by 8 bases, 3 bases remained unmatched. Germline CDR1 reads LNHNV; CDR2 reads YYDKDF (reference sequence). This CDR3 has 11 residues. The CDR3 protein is CATRQGLGYTF. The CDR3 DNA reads TGTGCCACCAGACAGGGGCTCGGCTACACCTTC.

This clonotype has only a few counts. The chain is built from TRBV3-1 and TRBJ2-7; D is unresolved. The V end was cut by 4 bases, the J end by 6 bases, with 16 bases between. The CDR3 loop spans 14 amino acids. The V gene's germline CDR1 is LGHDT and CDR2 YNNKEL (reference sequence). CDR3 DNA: TGTGCCAGCAGCCCTGCCCTGGGTGGTACCGAGCAGTACTTC. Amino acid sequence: CASSPALGGTEQYF.

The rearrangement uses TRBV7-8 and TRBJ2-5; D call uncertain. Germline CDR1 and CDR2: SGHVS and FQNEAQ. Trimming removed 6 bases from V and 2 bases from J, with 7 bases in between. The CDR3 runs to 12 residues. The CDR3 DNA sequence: TGTGCCAGCAGGGGGAAACAAGAGACCCAGTACTTC. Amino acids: CASRGKQETQYF.

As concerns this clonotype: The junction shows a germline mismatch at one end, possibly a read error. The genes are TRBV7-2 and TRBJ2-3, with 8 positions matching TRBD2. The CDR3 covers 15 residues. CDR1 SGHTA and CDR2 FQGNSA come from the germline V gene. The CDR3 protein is CASRLGLAQADTQYF. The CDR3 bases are TGTGCCAGCAGATTAGGACTAGCTCAGGCGGATACGCAGTATTTT.

CDR3 bases: TGTGCCAGCAGCCAAGGGGCGTTAACCCACTATGGCTACACCTTC. This codes for CASSQGALTHYGYTF. The gene calls are TRBV7-6 and TRBJ1-2; weak D call: TRBD1 (5 bases). The CDR3 sequence is 15 residues long. Germline V gene data show CDR1 as SGHVS and CDR2 as FNYEAQ. V lost 5 bases, J lost 3 bases, and 16 bases lay in between.

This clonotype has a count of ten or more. In DNA, the CDR3 is TGTGCCAGCAGCGACGGACAGGGGTATGGCTACACCTTC. Its translation is CASSDGQGYGYTF. The chain has TRBV5-6 and TRBJ1-2; 9 bases are a match to TRBD1. Losses at the gene ends were 4 bases for V and 5 bases for J; bases not matched to a gene: 3. Germline CDR1 SGHDT, CDR2 YYEEEE. The CDR3 spans 13 residues.